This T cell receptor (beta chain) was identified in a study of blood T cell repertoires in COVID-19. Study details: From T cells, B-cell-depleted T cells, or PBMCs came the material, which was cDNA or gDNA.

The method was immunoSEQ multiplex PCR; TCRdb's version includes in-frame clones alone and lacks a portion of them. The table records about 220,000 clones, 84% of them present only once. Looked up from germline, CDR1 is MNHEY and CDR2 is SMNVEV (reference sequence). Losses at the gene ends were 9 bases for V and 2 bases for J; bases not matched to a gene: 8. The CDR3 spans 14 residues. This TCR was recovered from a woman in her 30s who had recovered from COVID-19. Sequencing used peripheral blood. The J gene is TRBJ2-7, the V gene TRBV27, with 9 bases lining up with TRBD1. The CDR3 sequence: CASGDRAGAYEQYF. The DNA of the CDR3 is TGTGCCAGTGGGGACAGGGCGGGGGCCTACGAGCAGTACTTC.